This entry describes one T cell receptor (beta chain). The source of the sample is a study of T cell responses to AZD1222 COVID-19 vaccine. This CDR3 region has 16 residues. Germline V gene sequence: CDR1 MDHEN, CDR2 SYDVKM. Germline trimming cut 6 bases from V and 1 base from J; bases unmatched to any gene: 10. Generated by immunoSEQ multiplex PCR, the TCRdb table keeps only in-frame clones and is missing some. The table shows approximately 200,000 clones, with around 94% occurring only once. This receptor was taken from an adult who received the MenACWY meningococcal vaccine as a control. Sequencing used peripheral blood, obtained 28 days after the second dose of the MenACWY control vaccine. The chain carries TRBV28 and TRBJ2-7; the match to TRBD1 covers 9 bases. CDR3 sequence: CASSRTPGTGSYEQYF. The DNA of the CDR3 is TGTGCCAGCAGCCGCACGCCCGGGACAGGGTCCTACGAGCAGTACTTC.